This T cell receptor (beta chain) was observed in a study of OX40 agonist ivuxolimab in advanced cancers. General notes on the study: The costimulatory receptor OX40 (CD134) was targeted by ivuxolimab, a fully human IgG2 agonistic monoclonal antibody. Intravenous ivuxolimab was administered to patients every 2 weeks at six dose levels: 0.01, 0.1, 0.3, 1.5, 3 and 10 mg/kg. Of the approximately 54 dose-escalation patients, hepatocellular carcinoma was present in 19, melanoma in approximately 15, renal cell carcinoma in 9 and head and neck cancer in 9. In the dose-escalation cohort, over 65% of patients were male, and the mean age was approximately 55 years, with a range of about 23 to 90. Patients were allowed to have had prior anti-PD-1, anti-PD-L1 or anti-CTLA-4 therapy, and 30% to 40% of the dose-escalation patients had been treated with checkpoint inhibitors. Three dose-escalation patients achieved partial responses, one with hepatocellular carcinoma and two with cutaneous melanoma. The purpose of peripheral TCRbeta sequencing was to test whether ivuxolimab changed TCR sequence diversity and led to clonal T-cell expansion. The paper describes the monotherapy dose-escalation part (N ≈ 50 patients) of the phase I trial of ivuxolimab.

For sequencing of the TCRbeta CDR3 region, genomic DNA was extracted from the sorted cells. The immunoSEQ Assay was used to sequence the TCRbeta CDR3 regions. TCRdb took over this immuneACCESS table, retaining in-frame rearrangements with V and J assigned. Such tables are incomplete; in checked studies, under half of the missing clones stem from an unresolved V gene, and the remainder is unexplained. For this sample the table gives 52,000 or so clones, of which 94% were detected only once. Of the sample, more than 10% is held by the ten largest clones. What the research found in general, with its limitations: Which antigens the clonally expanded peripheral T cells were specific for was not determined. Low levels of normalized T-cell clonal expansion were also seen in some nonresponding patients. At doses of 0.1 to 3.0 mg/kg, clonal expansion of both CD4+ and CD8+ T cells in blood was seen between baseline and week 6. After ivuxolimab, more expanded clones were found on average in CD8+ T cells than in CD4+ T cells. Partial responders in the 0.1-3.0 mg/kg groups had among the lowest normalized peripheral clonal expansion, especially among CD8+ T cells.

As for this clone: Its binding antigen is unknown. Per-base qualities were not stored, and no clone one base away is much larger.

The trial excluded patients who had a history of autoimmune disease or were on systemic immunosuppression. Peripheral blood for TCR sequencing was collected from all dose cohorts at baseline, on cycle 4 day 1, and on cycle 7 day 1. Samples came from an open-label, multicenter, first-in-human phase I dose-escalation trial of ivuxolimab. The trial enrolled adults with locally advanced or metastatic head and neck squamous cell, hepatocellular, melanoma or renal cell carcinoma. CD4+ and CD8+ T cells were sorted separately from peripheral blood before TCR sequencing. The specimen comprised CD4+ or CD8+ T cells sorted from blood, sampled in a trial of the OX40 agonist ivuxolimab. The clonotype originates from an adult with an advanced solid tumor such as melanoma, head and neck, liver or kidney cancer.

In nucleotide form, the sequence is TGTGCCAGCAGCCACCTAAGCGGGAGCCCTGGGGATACGCAGTATTTT. Its amino acids are CASSHLSGSPGDTQYF. Here the chain combines TRBV9 and TRBJ2-3; 8 bases in the middle match TRBD2. After removal of 4 bases from V and 6 bases from J, the junction retains 13 bases not matched to a gene. The germline V gene encodes CDR1 SGDLS and CDR2 YYNGEE. The CDR3 contains 16 residues, cysteine and phenylalanine counted. Here the CDR3 DNA is all that survives: 48 bases in frame from base 1.